The clone carrying this T cell receptor (beta chain) was seen ten or more times. This CDR3 contains 12 residues. V was clipped by 7 bases and J by 3 bases, with 11 bases between them. The germline V gene has CDR1 SGDLS and CDR2 YYNGEE. The data were obtained in a study of T cells in Graves' hyperthyroidism and ophthalmopathy. RNA transcripts provided the source from which TCR beta CDR3 regions were amplified. The HTBI primer set was used in a first-round RT-PCR of the TCR CDR3. TCRdb used MiXCR to reprocess the multiplex PCR reads, holding one entry per CDR3 protein. Of some 210,000 distinct CDR3 sequences detected, 17% appear once; the ten largest clones hold under 65%.

Sequencing was done on a sample of blood. The chain couples TRBV9 to TRBJ2-7; D unresolved. This receptor was obtained from a man in his fifties with Graves' hyperthyroidism. For the CDR3, the DNA is TGTGCCAGCTTTCGGACCCACTACGAGCAGTACTTC. Translated, it gives CASFRTHYEQYF.